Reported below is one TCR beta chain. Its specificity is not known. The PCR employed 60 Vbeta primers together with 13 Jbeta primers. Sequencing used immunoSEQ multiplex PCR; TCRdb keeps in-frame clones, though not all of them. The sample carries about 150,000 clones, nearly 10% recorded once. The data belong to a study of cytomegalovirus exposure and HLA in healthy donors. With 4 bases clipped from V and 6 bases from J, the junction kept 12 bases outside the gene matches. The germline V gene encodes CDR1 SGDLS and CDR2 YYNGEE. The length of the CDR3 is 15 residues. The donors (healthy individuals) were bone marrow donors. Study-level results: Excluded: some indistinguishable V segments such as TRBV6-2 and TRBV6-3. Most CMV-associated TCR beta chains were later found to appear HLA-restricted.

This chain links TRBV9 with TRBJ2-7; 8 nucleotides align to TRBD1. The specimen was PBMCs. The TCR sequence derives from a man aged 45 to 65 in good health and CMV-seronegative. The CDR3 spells CASSPRTGRSIEQYF. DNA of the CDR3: TGTGCCAGCAGCCCGAGGACAGGGAGATCTATCGAGCAGTACTTC.